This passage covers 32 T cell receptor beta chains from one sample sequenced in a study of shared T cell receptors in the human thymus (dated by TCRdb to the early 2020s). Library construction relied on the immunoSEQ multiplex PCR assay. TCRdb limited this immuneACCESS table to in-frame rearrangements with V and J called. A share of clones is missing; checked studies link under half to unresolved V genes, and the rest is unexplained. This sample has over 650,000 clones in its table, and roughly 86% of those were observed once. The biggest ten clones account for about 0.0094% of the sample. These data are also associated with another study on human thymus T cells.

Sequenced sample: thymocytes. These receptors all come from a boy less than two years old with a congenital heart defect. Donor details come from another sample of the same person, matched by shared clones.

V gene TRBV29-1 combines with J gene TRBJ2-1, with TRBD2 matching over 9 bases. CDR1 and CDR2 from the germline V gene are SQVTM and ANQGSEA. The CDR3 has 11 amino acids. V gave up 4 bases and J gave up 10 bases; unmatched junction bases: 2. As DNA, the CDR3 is TGCAGCGTTGGAAGCGGGGGGGAGCAGTTCTTC. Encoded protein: CSVGSGGEQFF.

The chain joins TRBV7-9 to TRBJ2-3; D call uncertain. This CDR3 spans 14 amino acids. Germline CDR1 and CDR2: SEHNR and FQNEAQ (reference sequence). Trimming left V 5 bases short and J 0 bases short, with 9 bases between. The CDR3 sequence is CASSPTPSTDTQYF. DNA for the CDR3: TGTGCCAGCAGCCCCACACCAAGCACAGATACGCAGTATTTT.

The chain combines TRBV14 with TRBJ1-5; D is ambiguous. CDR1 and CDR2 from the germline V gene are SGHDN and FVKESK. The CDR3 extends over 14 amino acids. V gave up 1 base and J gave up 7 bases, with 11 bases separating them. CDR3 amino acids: CASSQGGVDQPQHF. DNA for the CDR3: TGTGCCAGCAGCCAAGGGGGAGTTGACCAGCCCCAGCATTTT.

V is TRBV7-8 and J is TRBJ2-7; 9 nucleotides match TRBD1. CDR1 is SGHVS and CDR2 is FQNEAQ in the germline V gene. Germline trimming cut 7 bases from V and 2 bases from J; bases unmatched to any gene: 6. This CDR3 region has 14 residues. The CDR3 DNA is TGTGCCAGCACCGACCGGGACAGGGCCTACGAGCAGTACTTC. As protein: CASTDRDRAYEQYF.

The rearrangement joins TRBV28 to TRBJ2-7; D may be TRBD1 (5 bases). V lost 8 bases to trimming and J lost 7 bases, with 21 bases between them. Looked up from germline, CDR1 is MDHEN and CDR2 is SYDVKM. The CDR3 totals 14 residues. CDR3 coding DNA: TGTGCCAGCTTGGGCCAGGGCTGGACGAGGGAGCAGTACTTC. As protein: CASLGQGWTREQYF.

The CDR3 here is CASSLAGGSGRAGYYEQYF. Here the CDR3 DNA reads TGCGCCAGCAGCTTGGCCGGGGGAAGCGGGAGGGCCGGCTACTACGAGCAGTACTTC. The chain links TRBV5-1 to TRBJ2-7, with 10 positions matching TRBD2. This CDR3 comprises 19 residues. V gave up 0 bases and J gave up 3 bases; unmatched junction bases: 15. In germline, CDR1 is SGHRS, CDR2 YFSETQ.

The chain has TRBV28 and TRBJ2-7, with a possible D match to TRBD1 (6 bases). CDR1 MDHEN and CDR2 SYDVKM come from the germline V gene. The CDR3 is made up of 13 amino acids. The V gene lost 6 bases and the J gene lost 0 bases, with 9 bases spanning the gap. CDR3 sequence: CASRDSPSYEQYF. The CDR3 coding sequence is TGTGCCAGCAGGGACAGTCCCTCCTACGAGCAGTACTTC.

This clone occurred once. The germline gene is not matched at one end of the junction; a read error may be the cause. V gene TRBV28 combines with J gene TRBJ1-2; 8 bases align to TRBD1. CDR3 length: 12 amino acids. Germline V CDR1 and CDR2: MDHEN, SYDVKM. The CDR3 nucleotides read TGTGCCAGCAGTTTAAAGGGACAGGCCATGTTTTTC. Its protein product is CASSLKGQAMFF.

The CDR3 coding sequence is TGTGCCAGTCGATTAAGAGAAAATTCCTACGAGCAGTACTTC. Its protein is CASRLRENSYEQYF. The rearrangement links TRBV2 to TRBJ2-7; D unresolved. V lost 9 bases and J 1 base, leaving 16 bases between the germline ends. Germline V lookup: CDR1 SNHLY, CDR2 FYNNEI. The CDR3 loop spans 14 amino acids.

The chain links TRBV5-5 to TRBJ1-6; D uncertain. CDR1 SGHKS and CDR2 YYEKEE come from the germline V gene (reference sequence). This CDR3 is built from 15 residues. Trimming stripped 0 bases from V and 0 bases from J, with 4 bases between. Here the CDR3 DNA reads TGTGCCAGCAGCTTGGTCAGCTCCTATAATTCACCCCTCCACTTT. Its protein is CASSLVSSYNSPLHF.

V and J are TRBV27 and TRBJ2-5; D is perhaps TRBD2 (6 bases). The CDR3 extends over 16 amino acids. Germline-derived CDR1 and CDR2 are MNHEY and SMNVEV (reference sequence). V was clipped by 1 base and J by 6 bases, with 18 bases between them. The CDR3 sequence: CASSLLGPSVEKTQYF. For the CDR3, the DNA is TGTGCCAGCAGTTTATTAGGCCCTAGCGTCGAGAAGACCCAGTACTTC.

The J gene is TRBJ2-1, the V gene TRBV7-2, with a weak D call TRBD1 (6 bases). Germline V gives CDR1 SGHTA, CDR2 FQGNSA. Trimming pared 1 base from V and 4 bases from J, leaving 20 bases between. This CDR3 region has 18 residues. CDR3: CASSLGSGHPRPYNEQFF. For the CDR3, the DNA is TGTGCCAGCAGCTTAGGCTCGGGACACCCAAGACCTTACAATGAGCAGTTCTTC.

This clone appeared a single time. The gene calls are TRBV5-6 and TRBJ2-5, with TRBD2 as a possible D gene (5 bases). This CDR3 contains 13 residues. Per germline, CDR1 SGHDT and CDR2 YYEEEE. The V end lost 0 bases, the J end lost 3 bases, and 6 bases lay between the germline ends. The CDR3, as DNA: TGTGCCAGCAGCTTGGATAGCGAAGAGACCCAGTACTTC. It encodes CASSLDSEETQYF.

CDR3 bases: TGTGCCACCAGCAGAGATCGGGTAGCTAGCGGGGATCCTTACAATGAGCAGTTCTTC. It translates to CATSRDRVASGDPYNEQFF. The rearrangement uses TRBV15 and TRBJ2-1; 9 bases fit TRBD2. The trim removed 0 bases at V and 4 bases at J, leaving 13 bases unmatched. CDR3 size: 19 residues. Germline CDR1 is LNHNV and CDR2 is YYDKDF (reference sequence).

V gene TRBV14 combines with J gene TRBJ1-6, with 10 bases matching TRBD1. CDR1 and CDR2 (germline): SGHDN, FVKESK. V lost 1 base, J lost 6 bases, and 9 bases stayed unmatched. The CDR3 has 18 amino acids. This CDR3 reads CASSQAGQGRPPNSPLHF. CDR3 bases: TGTGCCAGCAGCCAAGCGGGACAGGGGAGGCCTCCTAATTCACCCCTCCACTTT.

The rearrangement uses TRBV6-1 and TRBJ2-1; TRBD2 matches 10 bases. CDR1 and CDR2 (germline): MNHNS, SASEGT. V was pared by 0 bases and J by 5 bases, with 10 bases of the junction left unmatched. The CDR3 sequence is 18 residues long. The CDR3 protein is CASSEASLLAGNDNEQFF. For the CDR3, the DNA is TGTGCCAGCAGTGAAGCGAGCCTACTAGCGGGGAACGACAATGAGCAGTTCTTC.

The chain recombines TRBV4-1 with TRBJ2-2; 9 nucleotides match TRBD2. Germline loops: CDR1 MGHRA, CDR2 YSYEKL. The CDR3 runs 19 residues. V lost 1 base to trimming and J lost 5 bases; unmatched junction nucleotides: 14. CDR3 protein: CASSQGRVSTSGPTGELFF. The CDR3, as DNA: TGCGCCAGCAGCCAAGGAAGGGTGTCGACTAGCGGACCGACCGGGGAGCTGTTTTTT.

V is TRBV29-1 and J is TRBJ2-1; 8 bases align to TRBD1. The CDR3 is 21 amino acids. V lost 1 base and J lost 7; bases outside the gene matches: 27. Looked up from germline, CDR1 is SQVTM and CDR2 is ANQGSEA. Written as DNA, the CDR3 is TGCAGCGTTGAAGGACAGGGGCGCCACATGACGCCACAGAACGTCGAGAATGAGCAGTTCTTC. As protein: CSVEGQGRHMTPQNVENEQFF.

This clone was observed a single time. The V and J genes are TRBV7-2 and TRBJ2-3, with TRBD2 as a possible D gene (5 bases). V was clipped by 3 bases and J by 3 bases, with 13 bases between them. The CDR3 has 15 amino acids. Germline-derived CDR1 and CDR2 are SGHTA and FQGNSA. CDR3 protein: CASSFPSYQTDTQYF. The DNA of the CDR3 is TGTGCCAGCAGCTTCCCTAGCTACCAAACAGATACGCAGTATTTT. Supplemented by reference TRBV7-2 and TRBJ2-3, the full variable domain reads GAGVSQSPSNKVTEKGKDVELRCDPISGHTALYWYRQSLGQGLEFLIYFQGNSAPDKSGLPSDRFSAERTGGSVSTLTIQRTQQEDSAVYLCASSFPSYQTDTQYFGPGTRLTVL.

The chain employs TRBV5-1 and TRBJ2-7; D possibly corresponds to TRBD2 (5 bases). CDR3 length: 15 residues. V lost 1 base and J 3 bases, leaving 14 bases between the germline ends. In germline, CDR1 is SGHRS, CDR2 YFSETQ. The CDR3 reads CASSLYEGEGYEQYF. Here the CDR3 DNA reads TGCGCCAGCAGCTTGTATGAGGGTGAGGGCTACGAGCAGTACTTC.

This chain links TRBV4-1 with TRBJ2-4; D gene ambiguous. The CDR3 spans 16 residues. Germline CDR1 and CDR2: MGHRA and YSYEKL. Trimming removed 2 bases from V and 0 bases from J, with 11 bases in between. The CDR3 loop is CASSQSDSLAKNIQYF. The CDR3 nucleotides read TGCGCCAGCAGCCAATCTGATAGTCTAGCCAAAAACATTCAGTACTTC.

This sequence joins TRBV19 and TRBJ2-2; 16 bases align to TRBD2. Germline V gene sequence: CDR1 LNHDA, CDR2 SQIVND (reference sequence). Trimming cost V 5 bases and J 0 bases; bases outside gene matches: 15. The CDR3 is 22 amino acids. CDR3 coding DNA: TGTGCCAGTAGTGTCATGCAACCGGGACTAGCGGGAGGGATTGCGAACACCGGGGAGCTGTTTTTT. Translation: CASSVMQPGLAGGIANTGELFF.

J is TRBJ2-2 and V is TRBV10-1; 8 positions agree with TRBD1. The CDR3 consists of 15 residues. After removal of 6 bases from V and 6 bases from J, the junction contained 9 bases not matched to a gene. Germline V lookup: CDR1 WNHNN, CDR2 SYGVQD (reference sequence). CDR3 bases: TGCGCCAGCAGGGGACAGGTAGGACCTTCCGGGGAGCTGTTTTTT. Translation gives CASRGQVGPSGELFF.

The CDR3 protein is CASSKDRDQPQHF. The CDR3 nucleotides read TGTGCCAGCAGCAAGGACAGAGATCAGCCCCAGCATTTT. The chain carries TRBV7-2 and TRBJ1-5; D may be TRBD1 (6 bases). Germline V gene lookup returns CDR1 SGHTA and CDR2 FQGNSA. The length of the CDR3 is 13 residues. With 5 bases removed from V and 5 bases from J, the gap between germline ends came to 10 bases.

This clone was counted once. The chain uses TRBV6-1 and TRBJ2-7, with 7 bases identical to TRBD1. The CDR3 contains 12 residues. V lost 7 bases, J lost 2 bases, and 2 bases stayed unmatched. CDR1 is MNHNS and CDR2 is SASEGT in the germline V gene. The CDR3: CASIDRAYEQYF. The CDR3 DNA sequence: TGTGCCAGCATTGACAGGGCCTACGAGCAGTACTTC.

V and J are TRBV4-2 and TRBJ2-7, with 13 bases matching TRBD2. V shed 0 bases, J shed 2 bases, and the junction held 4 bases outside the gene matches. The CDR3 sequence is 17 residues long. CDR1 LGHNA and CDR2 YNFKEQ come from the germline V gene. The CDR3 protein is CASSQDLTSGGAYEQYF. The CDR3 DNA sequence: TGTGCCAGCAGCCAAGATCTCACTAGCGGGGGGGCCTACGAGCAGTACTTC.

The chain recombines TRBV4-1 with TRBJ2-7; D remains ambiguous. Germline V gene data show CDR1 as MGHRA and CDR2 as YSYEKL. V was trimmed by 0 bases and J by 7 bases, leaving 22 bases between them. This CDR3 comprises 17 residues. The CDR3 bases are TGCGCCAGCAGCCAAGATGCGCAGACCAGAACCCCTAGGGAGCAGTACTTC. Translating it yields CASSQDAQTRTPREQYF.

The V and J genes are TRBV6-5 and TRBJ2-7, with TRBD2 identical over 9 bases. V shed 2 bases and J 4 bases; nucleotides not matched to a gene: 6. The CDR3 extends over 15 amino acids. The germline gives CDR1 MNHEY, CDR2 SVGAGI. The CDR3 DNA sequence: TGTGCCAGCAGTTACCGAGGGGGACTAGCATACGAGCAGTACTTC. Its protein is CASSYRGGLAYEQYF.

In DNA, the CDR3 is TGTGCCAGCAGTGAAGGATCCTGGAAGACAGGGACCTACAATGAGCAGTTCTTC. It is translated as CASSEGSWKTGTYNEQFF. The V and J genes are TRBV6-1 and TRBJ2-1, with TRBD1 matching over 7 bases. The CDR3 is made up of 18 amino acids. In germline, CDR1 is MNHNS, CDR2 SASEGT. V lost 1 base and J lost 2; bases outside the gene matches: 11.

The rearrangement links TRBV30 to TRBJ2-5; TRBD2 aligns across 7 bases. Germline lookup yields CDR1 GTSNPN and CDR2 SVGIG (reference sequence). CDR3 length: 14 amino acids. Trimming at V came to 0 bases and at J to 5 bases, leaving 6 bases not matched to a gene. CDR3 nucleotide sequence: TGTGCCTGGAGTGTAGAGGGAGGGTGGGAGACCCAGTACTTC. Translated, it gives CAWSVEGGWETQYF.

CDR3 coding DNA: TGTGCCAGCAGTTTACGACAGGGGGCGACTGAAGCTTTCTTT. Translating gives CASSLRQGATEAFF. V and J are TRBV27 and TRBJ1-1; 10 nucleotides agree with TRBD1. J was trimmed by 5 bases and V by 2 bases; bases with no gene match: 2. Germline V CDR1 and CDR2: MNHEY, SMNVEV (reference sequence). The CDR3 runs 14 residues.

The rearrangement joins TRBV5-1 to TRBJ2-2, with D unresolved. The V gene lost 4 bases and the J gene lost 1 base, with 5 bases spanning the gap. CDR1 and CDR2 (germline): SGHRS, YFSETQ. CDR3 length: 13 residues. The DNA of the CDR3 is TGCGCCAGCAGCCCACAGAACACCGGGGAGCTGTTTTTT. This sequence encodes CASSPQNTGELFF.